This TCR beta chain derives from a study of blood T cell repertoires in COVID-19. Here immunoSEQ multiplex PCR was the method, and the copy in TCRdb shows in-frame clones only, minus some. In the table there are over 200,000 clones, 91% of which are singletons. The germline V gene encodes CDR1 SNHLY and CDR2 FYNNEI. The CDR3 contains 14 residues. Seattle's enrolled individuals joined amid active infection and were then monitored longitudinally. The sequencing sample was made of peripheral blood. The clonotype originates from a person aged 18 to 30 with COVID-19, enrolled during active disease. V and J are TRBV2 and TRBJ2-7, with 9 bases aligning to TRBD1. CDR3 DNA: TGTGCTTCCCGGGACAGGGACGCTACCTACGAGCAGTACTTC. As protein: CASRDRDATYEQYF.